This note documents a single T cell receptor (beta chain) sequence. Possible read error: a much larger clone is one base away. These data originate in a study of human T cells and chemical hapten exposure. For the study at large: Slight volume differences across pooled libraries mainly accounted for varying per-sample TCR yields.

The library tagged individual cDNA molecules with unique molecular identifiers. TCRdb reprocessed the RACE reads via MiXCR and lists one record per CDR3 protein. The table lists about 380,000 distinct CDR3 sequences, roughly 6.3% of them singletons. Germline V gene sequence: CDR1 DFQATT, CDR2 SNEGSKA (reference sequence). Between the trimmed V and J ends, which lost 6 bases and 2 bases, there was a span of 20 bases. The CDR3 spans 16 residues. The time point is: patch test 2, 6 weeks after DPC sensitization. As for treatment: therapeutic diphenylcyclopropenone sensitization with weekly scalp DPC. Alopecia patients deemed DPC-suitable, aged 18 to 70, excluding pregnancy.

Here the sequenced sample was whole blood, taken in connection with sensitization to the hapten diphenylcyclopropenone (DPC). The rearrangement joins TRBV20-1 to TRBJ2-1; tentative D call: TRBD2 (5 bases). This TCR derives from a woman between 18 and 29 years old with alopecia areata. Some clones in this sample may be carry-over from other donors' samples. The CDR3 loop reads CSALPTEGIPYNEQFF. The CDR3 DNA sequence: TGCAGTGCCCTCCCCACAGAGGGCATCCCCTACAATGAGCAGTTCTTC.